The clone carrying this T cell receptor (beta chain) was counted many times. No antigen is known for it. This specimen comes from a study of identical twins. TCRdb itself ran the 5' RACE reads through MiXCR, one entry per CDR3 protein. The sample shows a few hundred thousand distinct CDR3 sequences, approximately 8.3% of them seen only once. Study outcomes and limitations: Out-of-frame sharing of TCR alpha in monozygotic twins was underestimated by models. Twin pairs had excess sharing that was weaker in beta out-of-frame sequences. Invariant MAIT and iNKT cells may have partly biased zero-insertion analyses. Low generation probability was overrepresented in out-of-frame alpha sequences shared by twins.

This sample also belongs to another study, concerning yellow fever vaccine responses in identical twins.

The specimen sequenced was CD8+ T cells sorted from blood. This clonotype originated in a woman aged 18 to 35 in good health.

CDR3 in amino acids: CASSSLGSAQFF. The CDR3 coding sequence is TGTGCCAGCAGTTCGTTAGGAAGTGCGCAGTTCTTC. The chain joins TRBV5-6 to TRBJ2-1; D ambiguous. This CDR3 is built from 12 residues. From germline, CDR1 is SGHDT and CDR2 YYEEEE. Trimming removed 5 bases at V and 12 bases at J, with 15 bases between.